This TCR beta chain was captured by sequencing in a study of cytomegalovirus exposure and HLA in healthy donors. As for the study in general: Of the donors genotyped, several hundred in all, 75% to 90% fell in the Caucasian-associated ancestry cluster.

As concerns this clone: Its cognate antigen is unknown.

Whole-study findings and limits: Reportedly, TCR beta sequences accurately predicted HLA-A and HLA-B alleles in most subjects. The study put 150 to 200 TCR beta chains on its list as cytomegalovirus-associated. The classifier reportedly diagnosed cytomegalovirus status with high specificity and sensitivity.

Both 60 Vbeta primers and 13 Jbeta primers went into the PCR. TCRdb's table, derived via immunoSEQ multiplex PCR, lists solely in-frame clones and lacks some. Here the sample spans around 110,000 clones, roughly 74% being singletons. The specimen sequenced was PBMCs. This clonotype was sampled from a woman aged 25 to 45 in good health and CMV-seronegative.

The CDR3 region has the DNA TGTGCCTGGACCGGGACAAATAGCGAGCAGTACTTC. Its protein product is CAWTGTNSEQYF. V and J are TRBV30 and TRBJ2-7, with D perhaps matching TRBD1 (6 bases). The CDR3 has 12 amino acids. Trimming shortened V by 4 bases and J by 6 bases, and 13 bases separated the two germline ends. The germline V gene encodes CDR1 GTSNPN and CDR2 SVGIG (reference sequence).